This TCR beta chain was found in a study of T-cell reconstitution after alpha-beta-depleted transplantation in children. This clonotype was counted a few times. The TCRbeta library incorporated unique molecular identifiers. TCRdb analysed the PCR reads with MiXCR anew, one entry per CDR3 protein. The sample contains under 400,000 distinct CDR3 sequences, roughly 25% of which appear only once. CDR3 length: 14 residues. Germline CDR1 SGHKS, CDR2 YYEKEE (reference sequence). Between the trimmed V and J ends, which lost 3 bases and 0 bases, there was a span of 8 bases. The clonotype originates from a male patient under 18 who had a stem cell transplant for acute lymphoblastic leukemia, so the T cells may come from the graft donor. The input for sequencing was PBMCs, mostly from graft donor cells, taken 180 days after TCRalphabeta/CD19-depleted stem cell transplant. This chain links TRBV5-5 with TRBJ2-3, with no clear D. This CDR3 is CASSYSSSTDTQYF. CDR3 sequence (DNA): TGTGCCAGCAGCTACTCATCGAGCACAGATACGCAGTATTTT. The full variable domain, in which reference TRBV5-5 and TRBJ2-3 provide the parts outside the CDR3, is DAGVTQSPTHLIKTRGQQVTLRCSPISGHKSVSWYQQVLGQGPQFIFQYYEKEERGRGNFPDRFSARQFPNYSSELNVNALLLGDSALYLCASSYSSSTDTQYFGPGTRLTVL.